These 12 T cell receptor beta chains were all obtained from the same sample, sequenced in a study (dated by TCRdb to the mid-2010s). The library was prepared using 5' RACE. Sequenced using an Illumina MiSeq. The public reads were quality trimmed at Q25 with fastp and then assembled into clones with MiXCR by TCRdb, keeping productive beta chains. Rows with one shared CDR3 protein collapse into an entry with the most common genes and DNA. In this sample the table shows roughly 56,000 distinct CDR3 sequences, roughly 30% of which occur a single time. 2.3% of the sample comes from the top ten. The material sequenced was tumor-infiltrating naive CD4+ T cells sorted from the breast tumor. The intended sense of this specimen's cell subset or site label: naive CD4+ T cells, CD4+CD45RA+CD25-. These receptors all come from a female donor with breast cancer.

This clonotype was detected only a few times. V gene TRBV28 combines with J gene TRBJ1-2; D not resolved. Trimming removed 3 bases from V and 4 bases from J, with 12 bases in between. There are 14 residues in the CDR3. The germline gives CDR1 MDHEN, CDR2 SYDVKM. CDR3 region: CASSFPPAGYGYTF. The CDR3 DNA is TGTGCCAGCAGTTTCCCCCCGGCAGGCTATGGCTACACCTTC.

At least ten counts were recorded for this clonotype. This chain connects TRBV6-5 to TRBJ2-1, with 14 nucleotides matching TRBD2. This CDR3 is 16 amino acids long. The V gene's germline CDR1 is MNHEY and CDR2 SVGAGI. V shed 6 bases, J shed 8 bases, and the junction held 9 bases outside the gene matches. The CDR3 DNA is TGTGCCAGCAGAAGCAGACTAGCGGGGGGGTTCTATGAGCAGTTCTTC. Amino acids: CASRSRLAGGFYEQFF.

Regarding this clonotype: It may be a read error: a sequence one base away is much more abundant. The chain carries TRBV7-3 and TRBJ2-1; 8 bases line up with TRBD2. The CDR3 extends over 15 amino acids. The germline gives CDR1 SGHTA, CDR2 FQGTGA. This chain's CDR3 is CANSATSALYNEQFF. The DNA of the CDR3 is TGTGCCAACAGCGCGACTAGCGCACTCTACAATGAGCAGTTCTTC.

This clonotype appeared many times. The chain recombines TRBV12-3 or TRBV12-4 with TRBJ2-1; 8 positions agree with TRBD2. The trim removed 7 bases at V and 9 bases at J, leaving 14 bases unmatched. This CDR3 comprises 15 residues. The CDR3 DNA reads TGTGCCAGCACCTTTAGCGGGATAATGAGGGGTGAGCAGTTCTTC. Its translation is CASTFSGIMRGEQFF.

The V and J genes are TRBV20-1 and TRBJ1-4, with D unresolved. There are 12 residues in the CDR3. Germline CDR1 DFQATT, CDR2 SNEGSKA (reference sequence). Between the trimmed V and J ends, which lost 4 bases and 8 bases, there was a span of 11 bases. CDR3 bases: TGCAGTGCTATGGTAGGACCGGAAAAACTGTTTTTT. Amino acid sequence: CSAMVGPEKLFF.

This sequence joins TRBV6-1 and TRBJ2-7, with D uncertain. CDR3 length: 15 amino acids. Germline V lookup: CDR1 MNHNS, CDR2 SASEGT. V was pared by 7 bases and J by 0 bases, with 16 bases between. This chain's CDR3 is CASKRTTWRSYEQYF. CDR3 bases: TGTGCCAGCAAAAGAACAACTTGGCGCTCCTACGAGCAGTACTTC.

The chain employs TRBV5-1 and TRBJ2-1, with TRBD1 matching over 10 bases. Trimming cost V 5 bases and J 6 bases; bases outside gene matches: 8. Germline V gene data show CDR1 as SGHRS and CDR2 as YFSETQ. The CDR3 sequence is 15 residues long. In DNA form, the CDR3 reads TGCGCCAGCAGTTTGAGGACAGGGGGTTGCAATGAGCAGTTCTTC. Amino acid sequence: CASSLRTGGCNEQFF.

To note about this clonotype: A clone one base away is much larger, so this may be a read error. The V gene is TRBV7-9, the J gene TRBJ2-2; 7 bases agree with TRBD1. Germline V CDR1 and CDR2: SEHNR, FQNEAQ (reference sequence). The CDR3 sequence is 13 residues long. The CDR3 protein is CVTRQGNDGELFF. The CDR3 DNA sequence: TGTGTCACCAGACAGGGTAACGACGGGGAGCTGTTTTTT.

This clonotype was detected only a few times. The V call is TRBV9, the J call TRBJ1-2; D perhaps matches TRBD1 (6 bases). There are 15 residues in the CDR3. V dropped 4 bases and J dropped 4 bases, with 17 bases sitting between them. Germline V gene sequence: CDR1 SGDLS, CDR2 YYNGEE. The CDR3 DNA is TGTGCCAGCAGCTCAGACCCCGGACAGTTCTATGGCTACACCTTC. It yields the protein CASSSDPGQFYGYTF.

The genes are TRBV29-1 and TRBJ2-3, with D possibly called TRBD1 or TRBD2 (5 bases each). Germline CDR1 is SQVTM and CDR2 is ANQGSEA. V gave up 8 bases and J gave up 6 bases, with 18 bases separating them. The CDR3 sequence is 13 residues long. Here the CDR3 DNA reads TGCAGCACCGGGGCTAGAGATAAGGATACGCAGTATTTT. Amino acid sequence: CSTGARDKDTQYF.

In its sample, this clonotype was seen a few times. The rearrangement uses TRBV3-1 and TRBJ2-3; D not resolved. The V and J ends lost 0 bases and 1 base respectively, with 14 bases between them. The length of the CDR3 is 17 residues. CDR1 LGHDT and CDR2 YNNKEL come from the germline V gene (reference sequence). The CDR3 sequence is CASSQDYEGRGTDTQYF. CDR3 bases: TGTGCCAGCAGCCAAGATTATGAAGGAAGGGGCACAGATACGCAGTATTTT.

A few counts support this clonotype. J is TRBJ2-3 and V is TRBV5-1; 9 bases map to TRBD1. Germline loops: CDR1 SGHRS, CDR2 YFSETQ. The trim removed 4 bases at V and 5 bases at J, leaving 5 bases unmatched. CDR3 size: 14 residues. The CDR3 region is CASSPGQGKDTQYF. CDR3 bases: TGCGCCAGCAGCCCAGGACAGGGGAAAGATACGCAGTATTTT.